This T cell receptor beta chain emerged from a study of shared clonotypes between healthy human individuals. Overall study: Each donor's CD8 memory used one plate, CD8 naive two, each CD4 subset three.

Naive CD8 populations comprised CD45RO-negative cells positively selected for CCR7, excluding terminally differentiated effector memory CD45RA+ cells. The CDR3 runs to 15 residues. Germline-derived CDR1 and CDR2 are SNHLY and FYNNEI. V was pared by 3 bases and J by 10 bases, with 18 bases between. The method was immunoSEQ multiplex PCR; TCRdb's version includes in-frame clones alone and lacks a portion of them. Here the sample spans over 2 million clones, around 96% being singletons. The sequence derives from a man aged 18 to 35 in good health. Sequencing was carried out using naive CD8+ T cells sorted from blood. The genes are TRBV2 and TRBJ2-2; D not resolved. The chain's CDR3 is CASSDLGPIQPELFF. The CDR3 region has the DNA TGTGCCAGCAGTGATCTCGGACCCATCCAACCGGAGCTGTTTTTT.